This TCR beta chain is drawn from a study of cytomegalovirus exposure and HLA in healthy donors. About the study: A prior study identified 100 million to 130 million unique TCR beta sequences from about 200 million T cells. Of the donors genotyped, several hundred in all, 65% to 90% fell in the Caucasian-associated ancestry cluster. Whole-study findings and limits: The dataset shows that most TCR sequences were rare, while some public TCRs occurred in many donors.

This CDR3 comprises 16 residues. Trimming shortened V by 3 bases and J by 6 bases, and 15 bases separated the two germline ends. Germline CDR1 is KGHSH and CDR2 is LQKENI. In the PCR, 60 Vbeta and 13 Jbeta primers were used. Repertoires were generated with immunoSEQ multiplex PCR, while TCRdb's copy carries only in-frame clones and drops some. Seen here are 110,000 to 150,000 clones, 60% to 80% observed once, and the top ten hold 4.9%. Turning to this clone: Its antigen is unidentified.

This chain connects TRBV18 to TRBJ1-6; maybe TRBD1 (5 bases). The sample was PBMCs. The sequence derives from a woman aged 45-65 years in good health and CMV-seronegative. The DNA for the CDR3 is TGTGCCAGCTCACCCGTTCGGTCAGGGTCTAATTCACCCCTCCACTTT. It codes for CASSPVRSGSNSPLHF.